The sequence of this TCR beta chain was determined in a study of blood T cell repertoires in COVID-19. At the level of the study: Italy, Spain and the United States were the sources of the convalescent and acute COVID-19 samples. The analysed material was cDNA or gDNA that came from T cells, B-cell-depleted T cells, or PBMCs.

Per the study methods: Reference gene primer amplification in the assay estimated nucleated cell counts. Here immunoSEQ multiplex PCR was the method, and the copy in TCRdb shows in-frame clones only, minus some. V, J and clone size are those of that table, while D and trimming were read from the DNA. The repertoire consists of over 200,000 clones, with about nine tenths occurring once and the leading ten covering 11%. Followed over time, Seattle patients had been enrolled while infection was active. Germline trimming cut 6 bases from V and 1 base from J; bases unmatched to any gene: 19. Germline CDR1 and CDR2: MDHEN and SYDVKM. CDR3 length: 21 amino acids.

The sequenced sample was peripheral blood. The TCR originated in a man in his fifties with COVID-19, enrolled during active disease. The genes are TRBV28 and TRBJ2-4; TRBD1 matches 12 bases. CDR3 nucleotides: TGTGCCAGCAGCCCCGACGGCAGGGGGACAGGGGGCATACTGGCCAAAAACATTCAGTACTTC. Its translation is CASSPDGRGTGGILAKNIQYF.